This T cell receptor (beta chain) came from a study of shared clonotypes between healthy human individuals (dated by TCRdb to about 2020). About the study as a whole: The cohort comprised a couple of women and a few men aged 18 to 49 years. Each donor's leukapheresis produced roughly between about 0.85 and 10 billion PBMCs. The study deeply sequenced blood TCR repertoires of several healthy adults to estimate repertoire size and the extent of clonotype sharing between individuals. For each donor, three plates each were used for CD4 naive and CD4 memory, two plates were used for CD8 naive, and one plate was used for CD8 memory. To increase sequencing depth and limit assay-specific biases, different laboratories used diverse techniques to prepare libraries and sequence TCR repertoires.

TCR CDR3 regions were amplified from genomic DNA by multiplex PCR using the deep immunoSEQ assay. For each cell subset, the extracted genomic DNA was distributed evenly across all wells of several immunoSEQ 96-well plates, and each plate served as one replicate. Each replicate PCR for sorted subsets received roughly 0.2 ug genomic DNA, equal to roughly 30,000 T cell genomes. The purified libraries were quantified using a Qubit 3.0 fluorometer, sized with a Bioanalyzer 2100, and then quantified again using the KAPA Library Quantification kit. A separate single-read 150-cycle Illumina NextSeq 550 flow cell was used to sequence each immunoSEQ 96-well plate. Per the authors' processing: Because the immunoSEQ output included only junctional sequences and no quality scores, the filtering could not be the same as the filtering used for full-length reads. Sequences were annotated with PyIR, a Python wrapper for IgBLAST v1.9, using IMGT germline references to assign V/J genes and CDR3. Reads were removed for weak V/J assignments (E-value above 1e-6), missing CDR3, stop codons, out-of-frame junctions, or ambiguous translated residues. V3J clonotypes were defined by identical inferred V gene, J gene, and CDR3 amino acid sequence. To compute the percentage overlap between repertoires, the number of shared unique clonotypes was divided by the size of the smaller repertoire. Repertoire richness was assessed with RTK rarefaction, the Chao1 estimator, and Recon v2.1 estimates of unobserved clonotypes. OLGA was used to compute generation probabilities for all TCRbeta clonotypes that the gDNA method yielded from a few donors. What TCRdb holds here is the immuneACCESS table cut down to in-frame rearrangements. Part of the clones is not present; checked against another copy, under half of the missing clones reflect an unresolved V gene, and the others are unexplained. Clone size and V and J calls were adopted from that table, with D and trimming inferred from the DNA. This sample is represented by a few million clones; almost 96% of them were singletons. The ten largest account for around 0.13% of the sample.

General study outcomes and caveats: Naive subsets generally had larger estimated clonotype richness than memory subsets did. Across four donors, around 5% of naive CD4, approximately 3.5% of naive CD8, approximately 2.5% of memory CD4, and about 0.4% of memory CD8 clonotypes were shared. The small number of donors limited the genetic and exposure-history diversity represented. Compared with non-shared clonotypes, clonotypes shared by all four sorted-subset donors had higher generation probabilities. Only blood was sampled, and tissue TCR repertoires likely differ from those in blood. Based on pairwise subsampling, the degree of clonotype sharing among donors was expected to be affected by sequencing depth. Even with the large sequencing depth, rarefaction of the sorted-subset datasets indicated that sequencing was incomplete.

Details on this clone: Its antigen target is currently unknown. No per-base quality is available; no much larger clone lies one base away.

The donors were healthy, HIV-negative adults who had no recently reported acute infections or vaccinations. All donors were Caucasian adults living in Nashville, Tennessee, USA. Magnetic negative selection was used to enrich CD4+ T cells, after which naive cells were positively selected on CD45RA and the negative fraction became the memory subset. Blood was collected by leukapheresis, and PBMCs were isolated by Ficoll-Histopaque density gradient centrifugation and then cryopreserved in liquid nitrogen vapor phase. Analytical flow cytometry was used to check the purity and quantity of every magnetically sorted T cell population. Genomic DNA was isolated from every sorted fraction and measured by UV absorbance on a Nanodrop 2000c. Sequenced sample: naive CD4+ T cells sorted from blood. The sample's cell subset or site, from its label and the paper: CD45RA+ positively selected. The TCR sequence derives from a man between 18 and 29 years old in good health.

The CDR3 sequence is CASSLTEGRRETQYF. The DNA is as follows: TGTGCCAGCAGCTTAACCGAGGGTAGGCGAGAGACCCAGTACTTC. Here the chain combines TRBV7-9 and TRBJ2-5; the D region possibly corresponds to TRBD2 (5 bases align). The CDR3, cysteine through phenylalanine, is 15 amino acids long. The only DNA kept is the CDR3, 45 bases in frame from the first base. From the germline V gene (reference sequence), CDR1 is SEHNR and CDR2 is FQNEAQ. V and J lose 2 bases and 4 bases, and a span of 14 bases separates them.